A single sample gave rise to the 10 T cell receptor beta chains below, sequenced in a study of blood T cell repertoires in COVID-19. Using immunoSEQ multiplex PCR, the repertoire was profiled, and TCRdb retains in-frame clones only, with some absent. The sample consists of about 170,000 clones, about 90% of them appearing once. The sequencing input was peripheral blood. The receptors shown here come from a man aged 30-40 years with COVID-19, enrolled during active disease.

This chain joins TRBV10-3 and TRBJ2-7; tentative D call: TRBD2 (5 bases). This CDR3 comprises 13 residues. Between the trimmed V and J ends, which lost 3 bases and 1 base, there was a span of 7 bases. Germline V gives CDR1 ENHRY, CDR2 SYGVKD. The CDR3 bases are TGTGCCATCAGTGACCGGGGATCCTACGAGCAGTACTTC. Protein sequence: CAISDRGSYEQYF.

The chain couples TRBV6-1 to TRBJ2-7; perhaps TRBD1 as D (6 bases). From germline, CDR1 is MNHNS and CDR2 SASEGT. Between the trimmed V and J ends, which lost 0 bases and 9 bases, there was a span of 12 bases. The CDR3 loop spans 13 amino acids. The CDR3 loop is CASSEAQGSVQYF. The DNA of the CDR3 is TGTGCCAGCAGTGAAGCACAGGGCTCAGTGCAGTACTTC.

J is TRBJ2-7 and V is TRBV27; weak D call: TRBD1 (6 bases). The V gene lost 2 bases and the J gene lost 0 bases, with 11 bases spanning the gap. CDR3 size: 15 residues. From germline, CDR1 is MNHEY and CDR2 SMNVEV (reference sequence). CDR3: CASSLMTGTSYEQYF. Here the CDR3 DNA reads TGTGCCAGCAGTTTAATGACAGGTACCTCCTACGAGCAGTACTTC.

The gene calls are TRBV7-7 and TRBJ2-3, with no clear D. CDR3 length: 15 residues. V shed 4 bases and J shed 2 bases, with 13 bases lying between them. Germline V gene lookup returns CDR1 SSHAT and CDR2 FNYEAQ (reference sequence). The CDR3 DNA reads TGTGCCAGCAGCTCCACTAACCTCTACACAGATACGCAGTATTTT. Translation gives CASSSTNLYTDTQYF.

Here the CDR3 DNA reads TGTGCCAGCAGTCGAACGGGCAGGGGCTCCTACGAGCAGTACTTC. Its translation is CASSRTGRGSYEQYF. The genes are TRBV6-5 and TRBJ2-7; D is possibly TRBD1 (6 bases). Germline V gene sequence: CDR1 MNHEY, CDR2 SVGAGI. The length of the CDR3 is 15 residues. Trimming left V 5 bases short and J 0 bases short, with 14 bases between.

This clone was recorded many times. The V call is TRBV29-1, the J call TRBJ2-7, with 8 bases that match TRBD1. Germline CDR1 reads SQVTM; CDR2 reads ANQGSEA. V trimming: 7 bases; J trimming: 6 bases; junction bases outside the gene matches: 11. The CDR3 is 13 amino acids. CDR3 region: CSANTGGSVEQYF. The CDR3 coding sequence is TGCAGCGCCAATACAGGGGGATCGGTCGAGCAGTACTTC.

V and J are TRBV6-2 or TRBV6-3 and TRBJ1-1; D is perhaps TRBD1 (6 bases). Between the trimmed V and J ends, which lost 2 bases and 7 bases, there was a span of 14 bases. In germline, CDR1 is MNHEY, CDR2 SVGEGT. This CDR3 has 14 residues. This CDR3 is CASSYVSLQGEAFF. The CDR3, as DNA: TGTGCCAGCAGTTACGTAAGCCTACAGGGTGAAGCTTTCTTT.

The J gene is TRBJ2-7, the V gene TRBV19, with TRBD1 matching over 12 bases. J gave up 5 bases and V 5 bases, and 7 bases lay outside the gene matches. From germline, CDR1 is LNHDA and CDR2 SQIVND (reference sequence). The length of the CDR3 is 15 residues. In nucleotides, the CDR3 is TGTGCCAGTAGTCTCGGGACAGGGGGCTACAACGAGCAGTACTTC. Its protein is CASSLGTGGYNEQYF. The full variable domain, completed using reference TRBV19 and TRBJ2-7, is DGGITQSPKYLFRKEGQNVTLSCEQNLNHDAMYWYRQDPGQGLRLIYYSQIVNDFQKGDIAEGYSVSREKKESFPLTVTSAQKNPTAFYLCASSLGTGGYNEQYFGPGTRLTVT.

The chain carries TRBV28 and TRBJ1-3, with a tentative D call TRBD1 (6 bases). Trimming cost V 6 bases and J 4 bases, with 10 bases left between them. Germline V gene sequence: CDR1 MDHEN, CDR2 SYDVKM. This CDR3 region has 13 residues. The CDR3: CASRKGVGNTIYF. CDR3 DNA sequence: TGTGCCAGCAGGAAGGGGGTGGGAAACACCATATATTTT.

The rearrangement uses TRBV6-6 and TRBJ1-5, with TRBD1 as a possible D gene (6 bases). V lost 6 bases, J lost 4 bases, and 7 bases lay in between. Germline V gene sequence: CDR1 MNHNY, CDR2 SVGAGI (reference sequence). The CDR3 contains 12 residues. The CDR3 region is CASRGQNQPQHF. The CDR3 bases are TGTGCCAGCAGGGGACAAAATCAGCCCCAGCATTTT.